This T cell receptor (beta chain) derives from a study of shared clonotypes between healthy human individuals. A single count supports this clone. Sequencing used immunoSEQ multiplex PCR; TCRdb keeps in-frame clones, though not all of them. The table lists about 2 million clones, approximately 94% of them singletons. Trimming stripped 0 bases from V and 1 base from J, with 3 bases between. The CDR3 runs to 13 residues. Germline CDR1 and CDR2: MGHRA and YSYEKL. Naive-designated CD8 cells lacked CD45RO, were positively enriched for CCR7, and omitted terminally differentiated effector memory CD45RA+ cells.

The J gene is TRBJ2-5, the V gene TRBV4-1; D unclear. The sequence was collected from a man between 18 and 35 years old in good health. The specimen was naive CD8+ T cells sorted from blood. CDR3 nucleotide sequence: TGCGCCAGCAGCCAAGATCTCCAAGAGACCCAGTACTTC. Translating it yields CASSQDLQETQYF.